The 30 T cell receptor beta chains given below trace back to one sample, sequenced in a study of beta chain features in type 1 diabetes. Expressed TCRB transcripts were sequenced after all isolated RNA was converted to cDNA. Sequenced by immunoSEQ multiplex PCR; TCRdb stores in-frame clones only, minus some. Of roughly 350,000 clones in the sample, about 11% are singletons; the top ten hold 0.015%. Sequencing input: naive CD4+ T cells from blood. These receptors originate from a woman in her twenties or thirties in good health.

The table lists this clone with a few counts. The rearrangement uses TRBV29-1 and TRBJ2-5; a possible D gene is TRBD2 (6 bases). The germline gives CDR1 SQVTM, CDR2 ANQGSEA. This CDR3 has 12 amino acids. V was cut by 3 bases and J by 5 bases, with 10 bases left in between. CDR3: CSVEGGTETQYF. CDR3 nucleotides: TGCAGCGTTGAGGGCGGGACGGAGACCCAGTACTTC.

This rearrangement joins TRBV28 to TRBJ2-7, with 9 nucleotides matching TRBD2. This CDR3 comprises 14 residues. In germline, CDR1 is MDHEN, CDR2 SYDVKM. Losses at the gene ends were 2 bases for V and 5 bases for J; bases not matched to a gene: 4. The chain's CDR3 is CASSLRGRGDEQYF. As DNA, the CDR3 is TGTGCCAGCAGTTTACGCGGGAGGGGGGACGAGCAGTACTTC. The variable domain in full, completed from reference TRBV28 and TRBJ2-7, reads DVKVTQSSRYLVKRTGEKVFLECVQDMDHENMFWYRQDPGLGLRLIYFSYDVKMKEKGDIPEGYSVSREKKERFSLILESASTNQTSMYLCASSLRGRGDEQYFGPGTRLTVT.

The chain joins TRBV29-1 to TRBJ1-1, with a weak D call TRBD1 (6 bases). Germline loops: CDR1 SQVTM, CDR2 ANQGSEA. The CDR3 extends over 12 amino acids. The germline V and J ends were trimmed by 7 bases and 1 base, with 10 bases remaining between them. The CDR3 protein is CSGGGGNTEAFF. The DNA of the CDR3 is TGCAGCGGGGGGGGCGGGAACACTGAAGCTTTCTTT.

This clone came up a few times. This sequence joins TRBV28 and TRBJ2-4; TRBD2 might be the D (6 bases). This CDR3 has 16 amino acids. Germline values: CDR1 MDHEN, CDR2 SYDVKM. Trimming cost V 2 bases and J 6 bases, with 17 bases left between them. CDR3 DNA sequence: TGTGCCAGCAGTTTAACCCACAGCGGGCGAGGAAACATTCAGTACTTC. Residues: CASSLTHSGRGNIQYF.

The CDR3 here is CASRARQGARGLLLNTDTQYF. CDR3 coding DNA: TGTGCCAGCAGGGCCCGGCAGGGCGCCAGGGGGTTGTTGTTAAACACAGATACGCAGTATTTT. This chain joins TRBV27 and TRBJ2-3; TRBD1 matches at 7 bases. V dropped 6 bases and J dropped 2; count of bases not matched to a gene: 26. Germline CDR1 reads MNHEY; CDR2 reads SMNVEV (reference sequence). The CDR3 runs 21 residues.

The rearrangement links TRBV6-1 to TRBJ2-6, with D possibly TRBD1 on 6 matching bases. The germline gives CDR1 MNHNS, CDR2 SASEGT. The CDR3 is 16 amino acids. V shed 3 bases and J shed 2 bases, with 11 bases lying between them. The CDR3 reads CASSDRGAAGANVLTF. DNA for the CDR3: TGTGCCAGCAGTGACAGGGGAGCGGCTGGGGCCAACGTCCTGACTTTC.

The rearrangement joins TRBV5-5 to TRBJ2-1; 9 nucleotides align to TRBD1. The CDR3 totals 15 residues. Trimming took 0 bases from V and 3 from J; bases not matched to a gene: 1. Germline V gene sequence: CDR1 SGHKS, CDR2 YYEKEE (reference sequence). CDR3 amino acids: CASSLEGQGYNEQFF. In nucleotides, the CDR3 is TGTGCCAGCAGCTTGGAGGGACAGGGCTACAATGAGCAGTTCTTC.

In its sample, this clone was seen a few times. The genes are TRBV4-2 and TRBJ1-2; 7 bases map to TRBD1. Germline values: CDR1 LGHNA, CDR2 YNFKEQ. Germline trimming cut 1 base from V and 5 bases from J; bases unmatched to any gene: 7. This CDR3 spans 15 amino acids. CDR3 sequence (DNA): TGTGCCAGCAGCCAAGGGGTTCAGGGGGATTATGGCTACACCTTC. Amino acid sequence: CASSQGVQGDYGYTF.

The table lists this clone with a few counts. The rearrangement uses TRBV30 and TRBJ2-1; 15 nucleotides align to TRBD2. Germline V gene data show CDR1 as GTSNPN and CDR2 as SVGIG (reference sequence). J lost 9 bases, V lost 0 bases, and 9 bases had no gene match. This CDR3 region has 17 residues. The CDR3 nucleotides are TGTGCCTGGAGTGTAGAGAGGACTAGCGGGAGGGCAGGTGAGCAGTTCTTC. It translates to CAWSVERTSGRAGEQFF.

This sequence joins TRBV7-3 and TRBJ2-1; TRBD2 matches 11 bases. The V and J ends lost 6 bases and 6 bases, in that order; junction bases with no gene match: 7. This CDR3 is 15 amino acids long. Germline assignment: CDR1 SGHTA and CDR2 FQGTGA. The CDR3 DNA is TGTGCCAGCAGTTCACTAGCGGGAGCCTTCAATGAGCAGTTCTTC. Its translation is CASSSLAGAFNEQFF.

This clone was counted a few times. The V call is TRBV7-2, the J call TRBJ1-5; TRBD1 matches at 8 bases. The germline CDR1 and CDR2 sequences are SGHTA and FQGNSA. This CDR3 spans 17 amino acids. Trimming cost V 1 base and J 7 bases; bases outside gene matches: 12. CDR3 nucleotides: TGTGCCAGCAGCTTAGTTTTCTCCGGGACAGGTTTACAGCCCCAGCATTTT. It is translated as CASSLVFSGTGLQPQHF. The full variable domain, its missing parts supplied by reference TRBV7-2 and TRBJ1-5, is GAGVSQSPSNKVTEKGKDVELRCDPISGHTALYWYRQSLGQGLEFLIYFQGNSAPDKSGLPSDRFSAERTGGSVSTLTIQRTQQEDSAVYLCASSLVFSGTGLQPQHFGDGTRLSIL.

The chain uses TRBV19 and TRBJ2-5; TRBD1 matches at 8 bases. The CDR3 is 16 residues long. The germline CDR1 and CDR2 sequences are LNHDA and SQIVND (reference sequence). The trim removed 6 bases at V and 0 bases at J, leaving 9 bases unmatched. The CDR3 region has the DNA TGTGCCAGTAGCCCCCCCCGACAGGGGTACCAAGAGACCCAGTACTTC. Protein sequence: CASSPPRQGYQETQYF.

The J gene is TRBJ2-7, the V gene TRBV5-1, with 16 positions matching TRBD2. The CDR3 covers 20 residues. Per the germline V gene, CDR1 is SGHRS and CDR2 is YFSETQ. V trimming: 4 bases; J trimming: 0 bases; junction bases outside the gene matches: 13. The CDR3 DNA reads TGCGCCAGCAGCCGGGGAAGTATGGGACTAGCGGGAGGGCCCTCCTACGAGCAGTACTTC. This sequence encodes CASSRGSMGLAGGPSYEQYF.

This chain connects TRBV19 to TRBJ2-7, with D perhaps TRBD1 (5 bases). Germline V gene sequence: CDR1 LNHDA, CDR2 SQIVND (reference sequence). Trimming pared 3 bases from V and 5 bases from J, leaving 17 bases between. This CDR3 comprises 15 residues. CDR3 residues: CASSMLWQGHDEQYF. The CDR3 DNA reads TGTGCCAGTAGTATGTTATGGCAGGGCCACGACGAGCAGTACTTC. Together with reference TRBV19 and TRBJ2-7, the CDR3 gives the full variable domain: DGGITQSPKYLFRKEGQNVTLSCEQNLNHDAMYWYRQDPGQGLRLIYYSQIVNDFQKGDIAEGYSVSREKKESFPLTVTSAQKNPTAFYLCASSMLWQGHDEQYFGPGTRLTVT.

DNA of the CDR3: TGCGCCAGCAGCCAAGATGAGAGGGCACGCTACGAGCAGTACTTC. It codes for CASSQDERARYEQYF. The chain is built from TRBV4-3 and TRBJ2-7, with D possibly being TRBD2 (5 bases). The length of the CDR3 is 15 residues. V gave up 0 bases and J gave up 3 bases, with 12 bases separating them. Germline V gives CDR1 LGHNA, CDR2 YSLEER.

This clone has only one observation. The J gene is TRBJ2-7, the V gene TRBV4-3, with TRBD2 identical over 8 bases. From germline, CDR1 is LGHNA and CDR2 YSLEER. The trim removed 4 bases at V and 1 base at J, leaving 15 bases unmatched. The CDR3 length is 18 residues. The CDR3 coding sequence is TGCGCCAGCAGCCCTTCAGTTGTGAGCGGGAGCTTGTCCTACGAGCAGTACTTC. The encoded protein is CASSPSVVSGSLSYEQYF.

This rearrangement joins TRBV5-4 to TRBJ2-7, with unresolved D. Trimming took 4 bases from V and 2 from J, leaving 13 bases between them. Germline assignment: CDR1 SGHNT and CDR2 YYREEE (reference sequence). This CDR3 is built from 14 residues. CDR3 residues: CASSVEHSTYEQYF. In DNA, the CDR3 is TGTGCCAGCAGCGTGGAGCACTCCACCTACGAGCAGTACTTC.

The chain is built from TRBV13 and TRBJ2-1; 14 bases match TRBD2. This CDR3 is 16 amino acids long. Germline CDR1 reads PRHDT; CDR2 reads FYEKMQ (reference sequence). J was trimmed by 8 bases and V by 0 bases; bases with no gene match: 3. The CDR3 DNA reads as TGTGCCAGCAGCTTAGGGGGACTAGCGGGAGTGTATGAGCAGTTCTTC. It translates to CASSLGGLAGVYEQFF.

DNA for the CDR3: TGTGCCAGCAGTGAATGGCAGGGGCCATGGGATACGCAGTATTTT. This gives the protein CASSEWQGPWDTQYF. The chain uses TRBV2 and TRBJ2-3; D is perhaps TRBD1 (6 bases). This CDR3 is 15 amino acids long. V was cut by 2 bases and J by 6 bases, with 15 bases left in between. Germline-derived CDR1 and CDR2 are SNHLY and FYNNEI.

The chain recombines TRBV6-1 with TRBJ2-1; TRBD2 agrees at 11 bases. With V trimmed by 1 base and J by 0 bases, 2 bases remained unmatched. CDR3 length: 17 residues. Germline V lookup: CDR1 MNHNS, CDR2 SASEGT. The CDR3 bases are TGTGCCAGCAGTGAAGGGACTAGCGGGTTCTCCTACAATGAGCAGTTCTTC. Residues: CASSEGTSGFSYNEQFF.

J is TRBJ2-1 and V is TRBV6-5; 9 bases align to TRBD2. The V gene's germline CDR1 is MNHEY and CDR2 SVGAGI. V lost 4 bases, J lost 4 bases, and 8 bases stayed unmatched. The CDR3 is 16 residues long. The CDR3 sequence: CASSSGLAGDYNEQFF. For the CDR3, the DNA is TGTGCCAGCAGTTCGGGATTAGCGGGGGATTACAATGAGCAGTTCTTC.

The V and J genes are TRBV5-3 and TRBJ2-1; 11 bases map to TRBD2. TRBV5-3 qualifies as an ORF whose function is uncertain. This CDR3 region has 16 residues. The junction had 4 bases not matched to a gene; V was cut back by 1 base and J by 4 bases. CDR3: CARSLKTSGDYNEQFF. CDR3 nucleotide sequence: TGTGCCAGAAGCTTGAAGACTAGCGGGGATTACAATGAGCAGTTCTTC.

V is TRBV27 and J is TRBJ2-5; possible D gene TRBD2, 6 bases. The CDR3 contains 14 residues. The V end was cut by 4 bases, the J end by 5 bases, with 14 bases between. The germline V gene has CDR1 MNHEY and CDR2 SMNVEV (reference sequence). CDR3 bases: TGTGCCAGCAGTTCGCGGACCGGAGGGGAGACCCAGTACTTC. Encoded protein: CASSSRTGGETQYF.

This clone was counted between two and nine times. The chain combines TRBV25-1 with TRBJ2-3, with TRBD1 matching over 11 bases. Germline lookup yields CDR1 MGHDK and CDR2 SYGVNS. V lost 8 bases, J lost 3 bases, and 1 base stayed unmatched. This CDR3 contains 13 residues. For the CDR3, the DNA is TGTGCCAGCCGGGACAGGGGGACAGATACGCAGTATTTT. Residues: CASRDRGTDTQYF.

J is TRBJ2-2 and V is TRBV5-5, with 8 bases identical to TRBD1. The CDR3 totals 16 residues. Germline values: CDR1 SGHKS, CDR2 YYEKEE (reference sequence). The V and J ends lost 4 bases and 0 bases, in that order; junction bases with no gene match: 5. CDR3 sequence: CASSPRTGTNTGELFF. CDR3 in DNA: TGTGCCAGCAGCCCCAGGACAGGGACGAACACCGGGGAGCTGTTTTTT.

This clone was detected a few times. V is TRBV5-1 and J is TRBJ2-7, with TRBD1 identical over 11 bases. V was pared by 4 bases and J by 5 bases, with 11 bases of the junction left unmatched. The CDR3 consists of 16 residues. Germline CDR1 SGHRS, CDR2 YFSETQ. CDR3 nucleotides: TGCGCCAGCAGCAACGCCGCCGGGACAGGGGGTCACGAGCAGTACTTC. It yields the protein CASSNAAGTGGHEQYF.

The chain joins TRBV18 to TRBJ1-1; D gene ambiguous. Germline assignment: CDR1 KGHSH and CDR2 LQKENI. Trimming stripped 3 bases from V and 1 base from J, with 3 bases between. This CDR3 spans 12 amino acids. CDR3 protein: CASSPGNTEAFF. CDR3 DNA sequence: TGTGCCAGCTCACCCGGGAACACTGAAGCTTTCTTT.

The rearrangement links TRBV9 to TRBJ1-5; D ambiguous. The CDR3 extends over 13 amino acids. CDR1 SGDLS and CDR2 YYNGEE come from the germline V gene. V was trimmed by 8 bases and J by 4 bases, leaving 13 bases between them. The CDR3 is CASTDGENQPQHF. The CDR3 coding sequence is TGTGCCAGTACCGACGGAGAAAATCAGCCCCAGCATTTT.

This clone was seen more than once but under ten times. The V and J genes are TRBV30 and TRBJ2-7; perhaps TRBD2 as D (6 bases). CDR3 size: 15 residues. Germline V gene data show CDR1 as GTSNPN and CDR2 as SVGIG (reference sequence). Trimming took off 0 bases at V and 4 bases at J, with 16 bases between the two ends. CDR3 sequence (DNA): TGTGCCTGGAGTGTTCCCCGGGCTAGCGTTTACGAGCAGTACTTC. Translation gives CAWSVPRASVYEQYF.

This chain uses TRBV30 with TRBJ1-5; 9 nucleotides line up with TRBD1. Germline V gene lookup returns CDR1 GTSNPN and CDR2 SVGIG (reference sequence). This CDR3 is 16 amino acids long. J lost 6 bases, V lost 2 bases, and 11 bases had no gene match. CDR3 loop: CAWSFGRQGVGQPQHF. CDR3 sequence (DNA): TGTGCCTGGAGTTTTGGGCGACAGGGGGTTGGTCAGCCCCAGCATTTT.